Below are 6 T cell receptor beta chains sequenced from a single sample in a study of response to subunit inactivated influenza vaccine. MiXCR, applied by TCRdb to the RT-PCR reads, yields one record per CDR3 protein. The sample shows about 650,000 distinct CDR3 sequences, 14% of them seen only once. The sequencing here drew on PBMCs from blood, taken less than 15 days before vaccination. Receptor source: a man aged 50-60 years who received an inactivated influenza vaccine.

CDR3 DNA: TGTGCCAGCAGAAGAGGACTAGCGGGAGTCAATGAGCAGTTCTTC. Translated: CASRRGLAGVNEQFF. The chain has TRBV6-2 or TRBV6-3 and TRBJ2-1; 13 nucleotides align to TRBD2. CDR1 MNHEY and CDR2 SVGEGT come from the germline V gene. V was clipped by 6 bases and J by 6 bases; unmatched bases: 5. The CDR3 is made up of 15 amino acids.

This clonotype was counted between two and nine times. The J gene is TRBJ2-5, the V gene TRBV20-1; D might be TRBD2 (6 bases). Per the germline V gene, CDR1 is DFQATT and CDR2 is SNEGSKA (reference sequence). The CDR3 loop spans 15 amino acids. Trimming took 4 bases from V and 2 from J, leaving 17 bases between them. CDR3 residues: CSAIRGDLGQETQYF. The CDR3 DNA reads TGCAGTGCTATTCGAGGGGACTTGGGGCAAGAGACCCAGTACTTC.

This chain joins TRBV20-1 and TRBJ2-7, with D perhaps matching TRBD2 (5 bases). Germline V CDR1 and CDR2: DFQATT, SNEGSKA (reference sequence). The CDR3 is made up of 15 amino acids. The V end was cut by 2 bases, the J end by 0 bases, with 14 bases between. The CDR3 is CSARNSGPSSYEQYF. CDR3 DNA sequence: TGCAGTGCTAGAAACAGCGGTCCAAGCTCCTACGAGCAGTACTTC.

This clonotype was observed a few times. The chain recombines TRBV6-1 with TRBJ1-4; tentative D call: TRBD1 (6 bases). V lost 6 bases, J lost 4 bases, and 21 bases lay in between. This CDR3 region has 17 residues. CDR1 MNHNS and CDR2 SASEGT come from the germline V gene. CDR3 sequence: CASSLYRVPTINEKLFF. CDR3 DNA: TGTGCCAGCAGCCTATACAGGGTCCCGACGATTAATGAAAAACTGTTTTTT.

V and J are TRBV2 and TRBJ2-7; 8 nucleotides line up with TRBD1. With V trimmed by 2 bases and J by 5 bases, 8 bases remained unmatched. CDR1 and CDR2 (germline): SNHLY, FYNNEI. The CDR3 is 15 residues long. CDR3 nucleotides: TGTGCCAGCAGTGAACGCTCAGGGGGCAGCGACGAGCAGTACTTC. Protein: CASSERSGGSDEQYF. Full variable domain (missing parts from reference TRBV2 and TRBJ2-7): EPEVTQTPSHQVTQMGQEVILRCVPISNHLYFYWYRQILGQKVEFLVSFYNNEISEKSEIFDDQFSVERPDGSNFTLKIRSTKLEDSAMYFCASSERSGGSDEQYFGPGTRLTVT.

This clonotype was counted only a few times. J is TRBJ1-4 and V is TRBV2; maybe TRBD1 (5 bases). Per the germline V gene, CDR1 is SNHLY and CDR2 is FYNNEI. The V and J ends lost 6 bases and 4 bases respectively, with 12 bases between them. The CDR3 is made up of 14 amino acids. As DNA, the CDR3 is TGTGCCAGCAGACCGGGACGGGGTAATGAAAAACTGTTTTTT. Protein product: CASRPGRGNEKLFF.